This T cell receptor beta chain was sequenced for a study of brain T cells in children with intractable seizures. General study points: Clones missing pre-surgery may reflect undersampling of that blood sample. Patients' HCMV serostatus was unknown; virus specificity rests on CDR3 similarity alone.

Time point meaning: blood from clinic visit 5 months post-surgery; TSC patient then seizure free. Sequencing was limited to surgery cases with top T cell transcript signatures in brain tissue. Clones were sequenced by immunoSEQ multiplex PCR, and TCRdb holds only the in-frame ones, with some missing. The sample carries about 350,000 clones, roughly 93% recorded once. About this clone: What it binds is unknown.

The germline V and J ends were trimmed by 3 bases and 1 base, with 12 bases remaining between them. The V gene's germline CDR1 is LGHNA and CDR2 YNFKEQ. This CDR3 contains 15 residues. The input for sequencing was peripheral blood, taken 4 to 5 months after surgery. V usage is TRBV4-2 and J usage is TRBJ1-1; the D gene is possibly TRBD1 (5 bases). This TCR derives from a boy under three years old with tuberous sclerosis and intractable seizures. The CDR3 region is CASSQKTDPNTEAFF. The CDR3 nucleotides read TGTGCCAGCAGCCAGAAGACAGATCCGAACACTGAAGCTTTCTTT.